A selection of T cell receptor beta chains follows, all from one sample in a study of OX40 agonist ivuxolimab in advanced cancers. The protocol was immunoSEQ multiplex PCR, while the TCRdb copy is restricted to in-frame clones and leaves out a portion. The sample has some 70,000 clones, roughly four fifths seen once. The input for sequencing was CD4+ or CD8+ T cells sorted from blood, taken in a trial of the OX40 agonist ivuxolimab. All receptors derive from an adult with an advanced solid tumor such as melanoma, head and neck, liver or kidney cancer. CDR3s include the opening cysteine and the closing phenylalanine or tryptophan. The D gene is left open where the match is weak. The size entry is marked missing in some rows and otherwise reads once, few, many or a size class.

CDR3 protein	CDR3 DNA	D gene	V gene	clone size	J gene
CASSLGPNNEQFF	TGTGCCAGCAGCTTAGGCCCAAACAATGAGCAGTTCTTC	NA	TRBV7-8	NA	TRBJ2-1
CASSNQGHLNEKLFF	TGTGCCAGCAGTAACCAAGGACATCTTAATGAAAAACTGTTTTTT	NA	TRBV6-5	NA	TRBJ1-4
CACPGYSDEQFF	TGTGCCTGCCCGGGGTATAGCGATGAGCAGTTCTTC	NA	TRBV30	NA	TRBJ2-1
CASSTVGARSGNEQFF	TGCGCCAGCAGCACCGTCGGGGCCCGATCGGGGAATGAGCAGTTCTTC	NA	TRBV5-1	NA	TRBJ2-1
CASSTSPLGQNTIYF	TGTGCCAGCAGTACCTCCCCCCTGGGACAAAACACCATATATTTT	NA	TRBV6-5	NA	TRBJ1-3
CASSLSAGEGGYTF	TGTGCCAGCAGCTTAAGTGCAGGGGAAGGTGGCTACACCTTC	NA	TRBV7-9	NA	TRBJ1-2
CASSLAGGQGGIYEQYF	TGTGCCAGCAGCTTGGCCGGGGGTCAGGGGGGAATCTACGAGCAGTACTTC	NA	TRBV5-4	NA	TRBJ2-7
CASFVGMDRSYEQYF	TGTGCCAGTTTCGTAGGGATGGATAGGTCCTACGAGCAGTACTTC	NA	TRBV2	once	TRBJ2-7
CASSSRSGGTEAFF	TGTGCCAGCAGCTCCCGATCCGGCGGGACTGAAGCTTTCTTT	NA	TRBV7-2	NA	TRBJ1-1
CASSLGAGKPYNEQFF	TGTGCCAGCAGCTTGGGGGCTGGGAAACCTTACAATGAGCAGTTCTTC	NA	TRBV5-6	NA	TRBJ2-1
CASSLASREDTQYF	TGTGCCAGCAGCTTAGCCTCACGGGAGGATACGCAGTATTTT	NA	TRBV7-2	NA	TRBJ2-3
CASSLRGGEETQYF	TGTGCCAGCAGCTTAAGAGGGGGTGAAGAGACCCAGTACTTC	NA	TRBV7-6	few	TRBJ2-5
CASSLRGDIPSGANVLTF	TGTGCCAGCAGCCTCCGGGGGGACATTCCCTCTGGGGCCAACGTCCTGACTTTC	NA	TRBV7-3	NA	TRBJ2-6
CASSSLAADYNEQFF	TGCGCCAGCAGCTCCTTAGCGGCCGACTACAATGAGCAGTTCTTC	NA	TRBV5-1	many	TRBJ2-1
CASSVSQTGMYQETQYF	TGTGCCAGCAGCGTAAGTCAGACAGGGATGTACCAAGAGACCCAGTACTTC	TRBD1	TRBV9	NA	TRBJ2-5
CASSQGRETQYF	TGTGCCAGCAGCCAAGGTCGCGAGACCCAGTACTTC	NA	TRBV14	NA	TRBJ2-5
CASSPRAPWSYTF	TGTGCCAGCAGCCCCCGCGCACCCTGGAGCTACACCTTC	NA	TRBV9	NA	TRBJ1-2
CASSLAWTGSYEQYF	TGTGCCAGCAGCTTGGCTTGGACAGGGAGCTACGAGCAGTACTTC	TRBD1	TRBV5-4	NA	TRBJ2-7
CASSVIGGPQETQYF	TGTGCCAGCAGCGTAATCGGGGGGCCGCAAGAGACCCAGTACTTC	NA	TRBV9	NA	TRBJ2-5
CASSVGATEAFF	TGTGCCAGCAGTGTTGGCGCCACTGAAGCTTTCTTT	NA	TRBV6-1	NA	TRBJ1-1
CASSLYRGGTNEKLFF	TGTGCCAGCAGTTTATACAGGGGCGGAACTAATGAAAAACTGTTTTTT	TRBD1	TRBV27	NA	TRBJ1-4
CASSLDVGQRDTQYF	TGTGCCAGCAGCTTAGATGTGGGACAAAGGGATACGCAGTATTTT	NA	TRBV11-2	few	TRBJ2-3
CASSIGTANEQFF	TGTGCCAGCAGCATTGGGACGGCTAATGAGCAGTTCTTC	NA	TRBV7-2	few	TRBJ2-1
CASSASDKYNQPQHF	TGTGCCAGCAGCGCATCGGACAAGTACAATCAGCCCCAGCATTTT	NA	TRBV9	NA	TRBJ1-5
CASSEIPQGGLYEQYF	TGTGCCAGCAGCGAGATCCCCCAGGGGGGACTCTACGAGCAGTACTTC	NA	TRBV9	NA	TRBJ2-7
CASGLESPGTGTIKLFF	TGTGCTAGTGGTTTAGAGAGTCCCGGGACAGGGACGATTAAACTGTTTTTT	TRBD1	TRBV12-5	NA	TRBJ1-4
CASSSGTPRPHF	TGTGCCAGCAGCTCTGGGACACCTCGACCCCACTTC	NA	TRBV5-6	once	TRBJ1-2
CASQAGDSYNEQFF	TGTGCCAGCCAAGCGGGAGACTCCTACAATGAGCAGTTCTTC	TRBD2	TRBV11-3	NA	TRBJ2-1
CASSLDPAGGQYGYTF	TGTGCCAGCAGCTTAGATCCGGCGGGGGGTCAATATGGCTACACCTTC	NA	TRBV11-2	NA	TRBJ1-2
CASSPAGHENIQYF	TGTGCCAGCAGCCCGGCGGGGCACGAAAACATTCAGTACTTC	NA	TRBV5-5	NA	TRBJ2-4
CAISETANEQYF	TGTGCCATCAGTGAGACAGCAAACGAGCAGTACTTC	NA	TRBV10-3	NA	TRBJ2-7
CACLRQGSGEKLFF	TGTGCCTGCCTACGACAGGGGTCGGGGGAAAAACTGTTTTTT	TRBD1	TRBV30	NA	TRBJ1-4
CASGRDREDTQYF	TGTGCCAGTGGGAGGGACAGGGAAGATACGCAGTATTTT	TRBD1	TRBV2	NA	TRBJ2-3
CASRPRSVPQYF	TGTGCCAGCAGGCCGAGGTCGGTTCCGCAGTACTTC	NA	TRBV25-1	NA	TRBJ2-7
CASSLVPGARNTIYF	TGTGCCAGCAGCTTAGTTCCGGGGGCTAGGAACACCATATATTTT	NA	TRBV7-2	NA	TRBJ1-3
CAWSVNEKLFF	TGTGCCTGGAGCGTCAATGAAAAACTGTTTTTT	NA	TRBV30	NA	TRBJ1-4
CASNLSIELAFTIYF	TGTGCCAGCAACCTCTCTATCGAATTGGCATTCACCATATATTTT	NA	TRBV21-1	few	TRBJ1-3
CATGNRNNRVYEKLFF	TGTGCCACCGGGAACAGGAATAATCGCGTTTACGAAAAACTGTTTTTT	NA	TRBV19	NA	TRBJ1-4
CASSLDRLNTEAFF	TGTGCCAGCAGCTTAGACAGATTGAACACTGAAGCTTTCTTT	NA	TRBV7-2	NA	TRBJ1-1
CASSLQGQPGSGEQYF	TGTGCCAGCAGCCTTCAGGGACAACCAGGGTCGGGCGAGCAGTACTTC	NA	TRBV7-6	once	TRBJ2-7
CASRGGAYNEQFF	TGTGCCTCGAGAGGGGGGGCCTACAATGAGCAGTTCTTC	NA	TRBV30	NA	TRBJ2-1
CASSANAASAHQHF	TGTGCCAGCAGCGCGAACGCGGCCTCCGCACATCAGCATTTT	NA	TRBV9	NA	TRBJ1-5
CASSFTTSGNTIYF	TGTGCCAGCAGCTTTACCACTTCTGGAAACACCATATATTTT	NA	TRBV11-2	NA	TRBJ1-3
CASSLMLRRVGEDEKLFF	TGTGCCAGCAGCTTGATGTTACGGAGGGTCGGAGAGGATGAAAAACTGTTTTTT	NA	TRBV5-6	NA	TRBJ1-4
CASSDWGDTDTQYF	TGTGCCAGCAGTGATTGGGGGGACACAGATACGCAGTATTTT	NA	TRBV2	NA	TRBJ2-3
CASSPSGTGGPFSTNEKLFF	TGTGCCAGCAGCCCTAGCGGGACAGGGGGCCCATTCTCAACTAATGAAAAACTGTTTTTT	TRBD1	TRBV7-6	NA	TRBJ1-4
CASSLGATAGHTWEQYF	TGTGCCAGCAGTTTAGGGGCGACAGCGGGACACACGTGGGAGCAGTACTTC	NA	TRBV27	once	TRBJ2-5
CASKPGTSGIPRELFF	TGCGCCAGCAAACCCGGGACTAGCGGGATTCCCCGGGAGCTGTTTTTT	TRBD2	TRBV10-2	few	TRBJ2-2
CASSPQGAFYGYTF	TGTGCCAGCAGTCCGCAGGGGGCGTTCTATGGCTACACCTTC	TRBD1	TRBV6-5	NA	TRBJ1-2
CASSFGGIDYEQYF	TGTGCCAGCAGTTTTGGAGGAATCGACTACGAGCAGTACTTC	NA	TRBV6-5	NA	TRBJ2-7
CASSPHRITDTQYF	TGTGCCAGCAGCCCCCACCGAATCACAGATACGCAGTATTTT	NA	TRBV11-3	NA	TRBJ2-3
CASSPPLFHTDSAEGHQETQYF	TGTGCCAGCTCACCACCGCTGTTCCACACGGACAGCGCGGAGGGCCACCAAGAGACCCAGTACTTC	NA	TRBV18	NA	TRBJ2-5
CASSENGISPLHF	TGTGCCAGCAGTGAAAACGGGATTTCACCCCTCCACTTT	NA	TRBV6-1	NA	TRBJ1-6
CASSRRETKTGELFF	TGTGCCAGCAGCCGTCGAGAGACTAAAACCGGGGAGCTGTTTTTT	NA	TRBV11-3	NA	TRBJ2-2
CASYQETQYF	TGTGCCAGTTACCAAGAGACCCAGTACTTC	NA	TRBV6-6	NA	TRBJ2-5
CASSDTPTYGYTF	TGTGCCAGCAGCGACACCCCCACCTATGGCTACACCTTC	NA	TRBV9	NA	TRBJ1-2
CASSRPTKTTPTQETQYF	TGTGCCAGTAGCCGCCCAACCAAGACTACCCCGACCCAAGAGACCCAGTACTTC	NA	TRBV19	NA	TRBJ2-5